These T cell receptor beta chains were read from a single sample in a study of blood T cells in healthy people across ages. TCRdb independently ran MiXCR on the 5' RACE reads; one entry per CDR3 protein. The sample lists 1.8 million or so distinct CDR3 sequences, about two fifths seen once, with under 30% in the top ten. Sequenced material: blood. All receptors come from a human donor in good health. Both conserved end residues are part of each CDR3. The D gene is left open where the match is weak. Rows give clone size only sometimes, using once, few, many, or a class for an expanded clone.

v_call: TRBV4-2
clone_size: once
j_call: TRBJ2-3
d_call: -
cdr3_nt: TGTGCCAGCAGCCAAGAAAGTGTCCGAAGCACAGATACGCAGTATTTT
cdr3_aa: CASSQESVRSTDTQYF

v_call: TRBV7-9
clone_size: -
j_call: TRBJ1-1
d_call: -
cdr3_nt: TGTGCCAGCAGCTTCAGGACAGACGCTGAAGCTTTCTTT
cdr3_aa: CASSFRTDAEAFF

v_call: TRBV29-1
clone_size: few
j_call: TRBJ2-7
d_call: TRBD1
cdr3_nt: TGCAGCGTGGCGATGATTGGGACAGGGGGCCACAATGAGCAGTACTTC
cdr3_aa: CSVAMIGTGGHNEQYF

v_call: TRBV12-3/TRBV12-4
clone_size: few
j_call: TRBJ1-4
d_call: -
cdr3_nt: TGTGCCAGCAGTCCTCGGCCCCAAGAAGTTAATGAAAAACTGTTTTTT
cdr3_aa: CASSPRPQEVNEKLFF

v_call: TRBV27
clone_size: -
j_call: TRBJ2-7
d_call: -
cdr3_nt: TGTGCCAGCAGTTCCCCAGGGCCCTACAATGAGCAGTACTTC
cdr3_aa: CASSSPGPYNEQYF

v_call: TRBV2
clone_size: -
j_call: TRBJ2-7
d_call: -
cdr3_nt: TGTGCCAGCAGTGAAGACTACGCCCTAGACGAGCAGTACTTC
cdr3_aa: CASSEDYALDEQYF

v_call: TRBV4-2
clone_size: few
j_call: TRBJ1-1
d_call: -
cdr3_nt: TGTGCCAGCAGCCAAGACACACAGGGTGATGAAGCTTTCTTT
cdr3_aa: CASSQDTQGDEAFF

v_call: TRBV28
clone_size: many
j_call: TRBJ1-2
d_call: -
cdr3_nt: TGTGCCAGCAGTCCCCGTGGGTGGGGGAATTATGGCTACACCTTC
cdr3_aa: CASSPRGWGNYGYTF

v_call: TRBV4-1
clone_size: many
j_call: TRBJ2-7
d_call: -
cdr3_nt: TGCGCCAGCAGCCAAATAGGCGGGGGCGGCGAGCAGTACTTC
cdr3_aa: CASSQIGGGGEQYF

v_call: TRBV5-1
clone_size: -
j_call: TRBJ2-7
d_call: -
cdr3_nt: TGCGCCGGCAGCCTGGAGGAGTGGCAGAACAACGAGCAGTACTTC
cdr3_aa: CAGSLEEWQNNEQYF

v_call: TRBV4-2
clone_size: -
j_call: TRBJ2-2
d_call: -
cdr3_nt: TGTGCCAGCAGCCAAAGGGGGGGGCAAACCGGGGAGCTGTTTTTT
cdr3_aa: CASSQRGGQTGELFF

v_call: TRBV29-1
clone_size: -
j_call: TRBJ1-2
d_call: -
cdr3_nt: TGCAGCGTTCTGTCAGGGGTTAAGGACTATGGCTACACCTTC
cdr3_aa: CSVLSGVKDYGYTF

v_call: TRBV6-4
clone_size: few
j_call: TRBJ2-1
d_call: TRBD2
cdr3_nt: TGTGCCAGCAGTGACGAGGCGGGGGGCCAAGAGACCCAGTTCTTC
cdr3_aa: CASSDEAGGQETQFF

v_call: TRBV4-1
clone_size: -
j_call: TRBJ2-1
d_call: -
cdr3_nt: TGCGCCAGCAGCTTGCCCCGGGACCACCTCTCCTACAATGAGCGGTTCTTC
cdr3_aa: CASSLPRDHLSYNERFF

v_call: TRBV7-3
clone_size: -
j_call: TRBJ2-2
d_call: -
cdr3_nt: TGTGCCAGCAGCCAACAGATTAGCACCGGGGAGCTGTTTTTT
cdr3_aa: CASSQQISTGELFF

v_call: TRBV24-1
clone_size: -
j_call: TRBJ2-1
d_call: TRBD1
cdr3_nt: TGTGCCACCAGCACTACCGGGACAGGGGGATCTTACGGCTACAATGAGCAGTTCTTC
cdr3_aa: CATSTTGTGGSYGYNEQFF

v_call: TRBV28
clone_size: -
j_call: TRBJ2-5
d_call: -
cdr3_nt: TGTGCCAGCAGTTTATATTCCAGGGAGGAGACCCAGTACTTC
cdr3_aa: CASSLYSREETQYF

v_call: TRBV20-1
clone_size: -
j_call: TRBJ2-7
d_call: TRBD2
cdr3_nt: TGCAGTGCTACCCGGGGACTACGAATCGTTGAGCAGTACTTC
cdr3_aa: CSATRGLRIVEQYF

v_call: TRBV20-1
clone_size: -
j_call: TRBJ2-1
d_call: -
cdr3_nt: TGCAGTGCTAGAGATCCAGGAGAGGGTAGTGGGAATGAGCAGTTCTTC
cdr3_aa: CSARDPGEGSGNEQFF

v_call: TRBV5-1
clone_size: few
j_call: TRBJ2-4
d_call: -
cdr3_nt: TGCGCCAGCAGCTTGGACGGGGGGCCGAACATTCAGTACTTC
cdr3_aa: CASSLDGGPNIQYF

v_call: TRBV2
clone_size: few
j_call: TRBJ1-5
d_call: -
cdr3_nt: TGTGCCAGCAGCGTCAGGGGCGCTAATCAGCCCCAGCATTTT
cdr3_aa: CASSVRGANQPQHF

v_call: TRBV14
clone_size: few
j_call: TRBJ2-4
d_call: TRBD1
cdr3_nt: TGTGCCAGCAGCCCAACGGACAGGGCGGGGTTGTACTTC
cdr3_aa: CASSPTDRAGLYF

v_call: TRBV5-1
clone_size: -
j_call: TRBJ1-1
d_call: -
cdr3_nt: TGCGCCAGCAGCTTAGAGGAGATGAACACTGAAGCTTTCTTT
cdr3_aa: CASSLEEMNTEAFF

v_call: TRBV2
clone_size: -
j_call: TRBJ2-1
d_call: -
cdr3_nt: TGTGCCAGCAGTGAAGAGGGGTTAGTGGGGTTTGGGCAGTTCTTC
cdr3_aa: CASSEEGLVGFGQFF

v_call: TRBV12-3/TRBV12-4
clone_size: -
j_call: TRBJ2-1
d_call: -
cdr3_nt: TGTGTCAGCAGTTTAAGGGGGGGGGCTGTCTACAATGAGCAGTTCTTC
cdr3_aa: CVSSLRGGAVYNEQFF

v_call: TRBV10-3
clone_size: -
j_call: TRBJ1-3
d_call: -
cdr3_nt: TGTGCCATCATAGGTTCTGGAAACACCATATATTTT
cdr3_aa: CAIIGSGNTIYF

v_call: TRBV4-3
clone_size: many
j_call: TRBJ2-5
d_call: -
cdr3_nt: TGCGCCAGCAGCCAGTCGGTAGGAGAGACCCAGTACTTC
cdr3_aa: CASSQSVGETQYF

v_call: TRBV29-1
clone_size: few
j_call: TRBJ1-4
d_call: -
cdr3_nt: TGCAGCGTTGATATTGGAGTGGGGACCCGGGATGAAAAACTGTTTTTT
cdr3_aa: CSVDIGVGTRDEKLFF

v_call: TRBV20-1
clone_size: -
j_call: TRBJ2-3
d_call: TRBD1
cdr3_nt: TGCAGTGCTAGAGATCTTTCCGCCCAGGGGGCGACAGATACGCAGTATTTT
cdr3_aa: CSARDLSAQGATDTQYF

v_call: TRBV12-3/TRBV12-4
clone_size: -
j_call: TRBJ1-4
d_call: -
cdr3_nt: TGTGCCAGCAGTTTAGACGGGGCCGGAACTAATGAAAAACTGTTTTTT
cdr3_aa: CASSLDGAGTNEKLFF

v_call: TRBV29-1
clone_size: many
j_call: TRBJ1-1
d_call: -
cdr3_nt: TGCAGCGTTGAAGTACAGGCGAACACTGAAGCTTTCTTT
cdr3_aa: CSVEVQANTEAFF

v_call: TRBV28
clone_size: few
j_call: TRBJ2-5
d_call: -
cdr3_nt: TGTGCCAGCAGTCCCCTCGCAGGGTCAGAGACCCAGTACTTC
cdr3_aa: CASSPLAGSETQYF

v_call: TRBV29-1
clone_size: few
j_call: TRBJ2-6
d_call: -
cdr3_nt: TGCAGCGTCGCCCAAGATGGGGCCAACGTCCTGACTTTC
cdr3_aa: CSVAQDGANVLTF

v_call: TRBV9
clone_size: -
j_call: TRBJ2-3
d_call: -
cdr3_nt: TGTGTCAGCAGCCGACGGGGTGCCGTTCTCACAGATACGCAGTATTTT
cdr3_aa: CVSSRRGAVLTDTQYF

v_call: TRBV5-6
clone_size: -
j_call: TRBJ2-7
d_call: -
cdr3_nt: TGTGCCAGCAGCTTGGGGACAGTATCGATCTCCGAGCAGTACTTC
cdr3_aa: CASSLGTVSISEQYF

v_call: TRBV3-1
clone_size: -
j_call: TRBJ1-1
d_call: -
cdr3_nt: TGTGCCAGCAGCCAAGTCGTCCCCCGAAAGACAGGGAACACTGAAGCTTTCTTT
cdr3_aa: CASSQVVPRKTGNTEAFF

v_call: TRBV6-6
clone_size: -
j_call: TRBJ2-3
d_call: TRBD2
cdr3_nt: TGTGCCAGCAGGGATACTGGGGGGGGCACAGATACGCAGTATTTT
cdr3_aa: CASRDTGGGTDTQYF

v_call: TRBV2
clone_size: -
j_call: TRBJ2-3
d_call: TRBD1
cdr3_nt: TGTGCCAGCTCCACCGAACAGGGGTGGGATACGCAGTATTTT
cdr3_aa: CASSTEQGWDTQYF

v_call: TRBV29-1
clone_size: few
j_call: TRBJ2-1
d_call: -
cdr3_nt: TGCAGCGTTGTAGGTGGGGGCGCTTACAATGAGCAGTTCTTC
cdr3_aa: CSVVGGGAYNEQFF

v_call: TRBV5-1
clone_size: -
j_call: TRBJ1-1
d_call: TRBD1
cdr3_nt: TGCGCCAGCAGCTTGACGACAGGGGTGAACACTGAAGCTTTCTTT
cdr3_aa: CASSLTTGVNTEAFF

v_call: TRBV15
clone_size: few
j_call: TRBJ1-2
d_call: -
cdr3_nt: TGTGCCACCAGCAGAGATTACCGGGAACTTTCTAACTATGGCTACACCTTC
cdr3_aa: CATSRDYRELSNYGYTF

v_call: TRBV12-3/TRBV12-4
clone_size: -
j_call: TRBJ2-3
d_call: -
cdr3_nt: TGTGCCAGCAGTTTTGCACCAGATGCGCAGTATTTT
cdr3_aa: CASSFAPDAQYF

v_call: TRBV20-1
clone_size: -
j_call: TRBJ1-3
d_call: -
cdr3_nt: TGCAGTGCCCCCGGGTTAGGAAACACCATATATTTT
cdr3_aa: CSAPGLGNTIYF

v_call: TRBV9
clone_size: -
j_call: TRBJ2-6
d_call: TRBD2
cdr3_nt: TGTGCCAGCAGAGTGGGAGGGCCTGGGGCCAACGTCCTGACTTTC
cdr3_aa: CASRVGGPGANVLTF

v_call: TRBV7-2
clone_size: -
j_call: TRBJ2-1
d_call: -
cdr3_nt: TGTGCCAGCAACCAGGGGTGGAGGAATGAGCAGTTCTTC
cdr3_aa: CASNQGWRNEQFF